This is a list of T cell receptor beta chains from one sample in a study of blood T cells in healthy people across ages. TCRdb analysed the 5' RACE reads with MiXCR anew, one entry per CDR3 protein. The sample includes 1.5 million to 2 million distinct CDR3 sequences, 49% of them seen just once. Sequencing input: blood. The receptors derive from a woman aged 40 to 50 in good health. CDR3s include the opening cysteine and the closing phenylalanine or tryptophan. A D gene is named only where the DNA matches it firmly. Clone size appears in some rows only: once, few, many, or a class for an expanded clone.

D gene,V gene,clone size,J gene,CDR3 DNA,CDR3 protein
TRBD2,TRBV15,NA,TRBJ2-7,TGTGCCACCAGCAGAGATTCCGCCAGCGGGGCCTACGAGCAGTACTTC,CATSRDSASGAYEQYF
TRBD2,TRBV6-5,NA,TRBJ2-3,TGTGCCAGCAGTTCTAGCGGGGGTTTGAATACGCAGTATTTT,CASSSSGGLNTQYF
NA,TRBV7-2,NA,TRBJ1-2,TGTGCCAGCAGCGGAGGAGACCGCGGAGGCTACACCTTC,CASSGGDRGGYTF
NA,TRBV15,NA,TRBJ2-7,TGTGCCACCAGCAGATATTCGGGACGGGCAGTCTCCTACGAGCAGTACTTC,CATSRYSGRAVSYEQYF
NA,TRBV29-1,few,TRBJ2-3,TGCAGCGCGGACAGAGACACAGATACGCAGTATTTT,CSADRDTDTQYF
NA,TRBV24-1,NA,TRBJ1-2,TGTGCCACCAGTGATTTGGGAGTTAACTATGGCTACACCTTC,CATSDLGVNYGYTF
NA,TRBV7-2,few,TRBJ2-3,TGTGCCAGCAGCTTAAATGAGGGCACAGATACGCAGTATTTT,CASSLNEGTDTQYF
NA,TRBV12-3/TRBV12-4,NA,TRBJ1-2,TGTGCCAGCAGTTTTAACGGAGGCTATGGCTACACCTTC,CASSFNGGYGYTF
NA,TRBV15,once,TRBJ1-2,TGTGCCACCAGCAGAGATGCGGAATATGGCTACACCTTC,CATSRDAEYGYTF
TRBD1,TRBV5-4,NA,TRBJ2-4,TGTGCCGGCAGCCGAGGTCCGGGACAGGGGAATATCATAGCCAAAAACATTCAGTACTTC,CAGSRGPGQGNIIAKNIQYF
NA,TRBV28,NA,TRBJ1-4,TGTGCCAGCAGGCCATTGAGGGCGGGTGGCCCCTTTAATGAAAAACTGTTTTTT,CASRPLRAGGPFNEKLFF
TRBD2,TRBV5-5,NA,TRBJ2-1,TGTGCCAGCAGCTCGAGCGGGGGGAGTATCAATGAGCAGTTCTTC,CASSSSGGSINEQFF
TRBD1,TRBV7-2,NA,TRBJ2-7,TGTGCCAGCAGCTTAGGAAGAGGACAGGACGGAAACGAGCAGTACTTC,CASSLGRGQDGNEQYF
NA,TRBV6-1,once,TRBJ2-5,TGTGCCAGCAGAGGCAGGCGGGGCCGAATCAACAGGACGGAGACCCAGTACTTC,CASRGRRGRINRTETQYF
TRBD2,TRBV7-2,NA,TRBJ2-3,TGTGCCAGCAGCGCACTGACTAGCGGGGGGGCCCTTACGCAGTATTTT,CASSALTSGGALTQYF
TRBD1,TRBV20-1,NA,TRBJ1-1,TGCAGTGTTACGGGACAGGGTGGCACTGAAGCTTTCTTT,CSVTGQGGTEAFF
TRBD2,TRBV9,NA,TRBJ2-1,TGTGCCAGCAGCGTAGCAGGCCTAGCGGGTTACAATGAGCAGTTCTTC,CASSVAGLAGYNEQFF
TRBD2,TRBV5-1,few,TRBJ2-5,TGCGCCAGCAGCTTGGCCGTAACTAGCGGGGTCGCAAAGACCCAGTACTTC,CASSLAVTSGVAKTQYF
NA,TRBV10-3,once,TRBJ2-5,TGTGCCATCAGTGAGTCCGGGACTGTCAGGGAGTACTTC,CAISESGTVREYF
TRBD2,TRBV27,NA,TRBJ2-3,TGTGCCAGCAGTCGACTAGCGGGGGAATCCGGTACGCAGTATTTT,CASSRLAGESGTQYF
TRBD2,TRBV11-2,NA,TRBJ2-7,TGTGCCAGCAGTCGAACCCCTAGCGGGGGTTGGTCCTACGAGCAGTACTTC,CASSRTPSGGWSYEQYF
TRBD1,TRBV27,few,TRBJ2-5,TGTGCCAGCAGTTTCCTCCGGGACAGGTCCGGAGGGACCCAGTACTTC,CASSFLRDRSGGTQYF
NA,TRBV7-2,NA,TRBJ2-5,TGTGCCAGCAGCCTAGAGACTTCGGAGACCCAGTACTTC,CASSLETSETQYF
NA,TRBV20-1,NA,TRBJ1-6,TGCAGTGCTAGTTCATCGGGGCGACCCCTCCACTTT,CSASSSGRPLHF
TRBD1,TRBV20-1,few,TRBJ1-4,TGCAGTGCTAGTCGGGCCAGGGGGGAAAAACTGTTTTTT,CSASRARGEKLFF
TRBD1,TRBV6-2/TRBV6-3,NA,TRBJ1-2,TGTGCCAGCAGTGGACATGACAGGGCCCGCTACACCTTC,CASSGHDRARYTF
NA,TRBV10-3,few,TRBJ2-7,TGTGCCATCAGTGAAGGAAACGGCGAGCAGTACTTC,CAISEGNGEQYF
NA,TRBV7-2,NA,TRBJ1-1,TGTGCCAGCAGCGTTCAACCAGGAATTGGGACTGAAGCTTTCTTT,CASSVQPGIGTEAFF
NA,TRBV25-1,few,TRBJ2-4,TGTGCCAGCAGGGAGACAGGGTTATCGGGAGAGCAGTACTTC,CASRETGLSGEQYF
NA,TRBV27,NA,TRBJ1-2,TGTGCCAGCAGTTCTTGGGGTGGCTATGGCTACACCTTC,CASSSWGGYGYTF
TRBD1,TRBV6-1,NA,TRBJ2-3,TGTGCCAGCAGCGAATGGGACAGATCCTACACAGATACGCAGTATTTT,CASSEWDRSYTDTQYF
NA,TRBV5-1,NA,TRBJ2-1,TGCGCCAGCAGCAAGGGGGTTGAGCAGTTCTTC,CASSKGVEQFF
NA,TRBV27,few,TRBJ1-2,TGTGCCAGCAGTCCGCGGGGTATGAGTGGCTACACCTTC,CASSPRGMSGYTF
NA,TRBV29-1,few,TRBJ1-2,TGCAGCGTTGAACCTCCGGAGGGGTTCGGCTATGGCTACACCTTC,CSVEPPEGFGYGYTF
NA,TRBV5-1,few,TRBJ2-5,TGCGCCAGCAGCAGGATTGGATGGGGCGTCCAAGAGACCCAGTACTTC,CASSRIGWGVQETQYF
NA,TRBV5-1,NA,TRBJ2-7,TGCGCCAGCAACTCAACCTCCTACGAGCAGTACTTC,CASNSTSYEQYF
NA,TRBV20-1,few,TRBJ1-5,TGCAGTGCTAGGCATCTGACAGGTCGAAGCAATCAGCCCCAGCATTTT,CSARHLTGRSNQPQHF
NA,TRBV7-2,few,TRBJ2-5,TGTGCCAGCAGCTTTGGGAGCGAGACCCAGTACTTC,CASSFGSETQYF
TRBD2,TRBV20-1,NA,TRBJ2-5,TGCAGCGGCTCCCCGGGGGGTACAGAGACCCAGTACTTC,CSGSPGGTETQYF
NA,TRBV12-3/TRBV12-4,NA,TRBJ2-5,TGTGCCAGCAGCGGACAGACCACACTTAAACAAGAGACCCAGTACTTC,CASSGQTTLKQETQYF
NA,TRBV4-3,NA,TRBJ1-2,TGCGCCAGCAGCCAAGAGACTCAGGGACAAACCCGATTATATGGCTACACCTTC,CASSQETQGQTRLYGYTF
NA,TRBV20-1,NA,TRBJ2-5,TGCAGTGCTCCTCCTACGAGCATCCAAGAGACCCAGTACTTC,CSAPPTSIQETQYF
TRBD2,TRBV6-1,few,TRBJ2-5,TGTGCCAGCAGTGTGGGGACTAGCGGGATCCAAGAGACCCAGTACTTC,CASSVGTSGIQETQYF
NA,TRBV5-6,few,TRBJ2-3,TGTGCCAGCAGCTTGGCACTTGTACGTCTTAGCCTGGGTACGCAGTATTTT,CASSLALVRLSLGTQYF
NA,TRBV4-2,NA,TRBJ2-3,TGTGCCAGCAGCCAGGCAGGGACTTCGGATACGCAGTATTTT,CASSQAGTSDTQYF
NA,TRBV28,NA,TRBJ2-5,TGTGCCAGCAGTCTGTGGGGCGCGAAGACCCAGTACTTC,CASSLWGAKTQYF
NA,TRBV6-5,NA,TRBJ2-1,TGTGCCAGCAGGCTTACGGGACAAAACAATGAGCAGTTCTTC,CASRLTGQNNEQFF
TRBD2,TRBV6-6,few,TRBJ2-7,TGTGCCAGCAGTTACGAGGGGACTACCCTCGAGCAGTACTTC,CASSYEGTTLEQYF
NA,TRBV5-1,NA,TRBJ2-6,TGCGCCAGCAGCTCAAAGACAGGCCTCAACTCTGGGGCCAACGTCCTGACTTTC,CASSSKTGLNSGANVLTF
TRBD1,TRBV24-1,NA,TRBJ2-1,TGTGCCACCAGTGATTTACGAGGGGGCCCCTACAATGAGCAGTTCTTC,CATSDLRGGPYNEQFF
TRBD1,TRBV7-9,NA,TRBJ1-2,TGTGCCAGCAGCTTAGTTTTGGGACAGGTGCCTGGCTACACCTTC,CASSLVLGQVPGYTF
NA,TRBV24-1,NA,TRBJ2-1,TGTGCCACTTCTCGGGGACCCAATGAGCAGTTCTTC,CATSRGPNEQFF
TRBD2,TRBV5-1,few,TRBJ2-5,TGCGCCAGCAGCGCTCTGACTAGCGGTCCTAGTGGAGAGACCCAGTACTTC,CASSALTSGPSGETQYF
TRBD1,TRBV18,few,TRBJ1-2,TGTGCCAGCTCACCGTTGACAGGGGAGGGCTATGGCTACACCTTC,CASSPLTGEGYGYTF
NA,TRBV27,NA,TRBJ2-1,TGTGCCAGCAATTTTCAGGGGCTAGTTACAGACAATGAGCAGTTCTTC,CASNFQGLVTDNEQFF
NA,TRBV7-9,NA,TRBJ1-2,TGTGCCAGCAGCTTAGAGAGCGGACGCCGCTATGGCTACACCTTC,CASSLESGRRYGYTF
TRBD2,TRBV7-9,few,TRBJ2-5,TGTGCCAGCAGCTTGAGGACTAGCCCAGAGACCCAGTACTTC,CASSLRTSPETQYF
NA,TRBV7-2,NA,TRBJ2-7,TGTGCCAGCAGCTTAGTAGGGACATCCCTCTCTTACGAGCAGTACTTC,CASSLVGTSLSYEQYF
TRBD1,TRBV29-1,NA,TRBJ1-1,TGCAGCGTTGACGGGGGGTCTGGGGACAGGGGCAGGAACACTGAAGCTTTCTTT,CSVDGGSGDRGRNTEAFF